The source of this T cell receptor (beta chain) is a study of OX40 agonist ivuxolimab in advanced cancers. Study findings and constraints: CD4+ and CD8+ blood T cells expanded clonally by week 6 at 0.1 to 3.0 mg/kg.

The timepoints at which blood was sampled were baseline, cycle 4 day 1, and cycle 7 day 1. About this clone: The antigen is unknown.

Libraries were prepared by immunoSEQ multiplex PCR; TCRdb keeps only in-frame clonotypes and omits some of them. Found here are about 64,000 clones, roughly 80% of them singletons; the top ten hold approximately 2%. This CDR3 has 16 amino acids. The V and J ends lost 3 bases and 1 base respectively, with 15 bases between them. Germline-derived CDR1 and CDR2 are MGHRA and YSYEKL. This receptor was identified in an adult with an advanced solid tumor such as melanoma, head and neck, liver or kidney cancer. The source material was CD4+ or CD8+ T cells sorted from blood, sampled in a trial of the OX40 agonist ivuxolimab. The chain is built from TRBV4-1 and TRBJ1-2; TRBD1 might be the D (6 bases). Here the CDR3 DNA reads TGCGCCAGCAGCCAGATCCCAGGGGATAGTAACTATGGCTACACCTTC. Its translation is CASSQIPGDSNYGYTF.